This entry concerns a single T cell receptor beta chain. These data belong to a study of blood T cell repertoires in COVID-19. The wider study: Collection of acute and convalescent COVID-19 samples took place in the United States, Italy and Spain. T cells, B-cell-depleted T cells, or PBMCs supplied cDNA or gDNA.

Original processing methods: Amplification of reference gene primers provided the estimated nucleated cell counts. Generated by immunoSEQ multiplex PCR, the TCRdb table keeps only in-frame clones and is missing some. That table gives V, J and clone size, and the DNA gave D and trimming. The sample shows some 670,000 clones, 90% of them seen only once. The CDR3 contains 12 residues. CDR1 and CDR2 (germline): SGHDN, FVKESK. Trimming took off 5 bases at V and 10 bases at J, with 12 bases between the two ends. The sequence derives from a woman younger than 30 with acute or convalescent COVID-19. The chain couples TRBV14 to TRBJ1-3; D call uncertain. The sample comprised peripheral blood. CDR3 amino acids: CASSFYTGTIYF. The CDR3, as DNA: TGTGCCAGCAGCTTTTACACCGGGACCATATATTTT.